The 25 T cell receptor beta chains in this list originate from one sample, sequenced in a study of shared clonotypes between healthy human individuals. The table came from immunoSEQ multiplex PCR; TCRdb's copy has only in-frame clones and leaves some out. This sample carries 450,000 to 500,000 clones, less than 80% of them seen once, and the ten largest clones take more than 10%. The sample comprised PBMCs. These receptors originate from a woman aged 35 to 49 in good health. Some clones in this sample may be carry-over from other donors' samples.

The V gene is TRBV7-8, the J gene TRBJ1-4; D unresolved. The CDR3 runs to 14 residues. From germline, CDR1 is SGHVS and CDR2 FQNEAQ. The V gene lost 1 base and the J gene lost 0 bases, with 3 bases spanning the gap. CDR3 loop: CASSLVPTNEKLFF. The CDR3 bases are TGTGCCAGCAGCTTAGTCCCAACTAATGAAAAACTGTTTTTT.

This clone was counted a single time. This chain uses TRBV27 with TRBJ2-3; perhaps TRBD1 as D (5 bases). With 4 bases removed from V and 0 bases from J, the gap between germline ends came to 11 bases. The V gene's germline CDR1 is MNHEY and CDR2 SMNVEV (reference sequence). This CDR3 comprises 15 residues. The CDR3 DNA reads TGTGCCAGCAGTTCCCCGAGACAGAGCACAGATACGCAGTATTTT. It is translated as CASSSPRQSTDTQYF.

CDR3 sequence reads: CASSLREKLFF. The CDR3 DNA is TGTGCCAGCAGCTTGAGGGAAAAACTGTTTTTT. V gene TRBV5-5 combines with J gene TRBJ1-4; D not certain. V was clipped by 1 base and J by 8 bases, with 3 bases between them. There are 11 residues in the CDR3. Germline values: CDR1 SGHKS, CDR2 YYEKEE (reference sequence).

This chain links TRBV28 with TRBJ2-1; D unresolved. V lost 8 bases and J lost 7, with 15 bases in between. There are 13 residues in the CDR3. Germline CDR1 and CDR2: MDHEN and SYDVKM. The CDR3 coding sequence is TGTGCCAGCGTCCGCTCCACGGGTAATGAGCAGTTCTTC. It yields the protein CASVRSTGNEQFF.

This clone has just one count. V gene TRBV30 combines with J gene TRBJ1-3; possible D gene TRBD1, 5 bases. The CDR3 is 16 residues long. V was trimmed by 5 bases and J by 0 bases, leaving 17 bases between them. In germline, CDR1 is GTSNPN, CDR2 SVGIG (reference sequence). The CDR3 loop is CAWDSRGLSSGNTIYF. In DNA, the CDR3 is TGTGCCTGGGACTCAAGGGGCTTAAGCTCTGGAAACACCATATATTTT.

This chain joins TRBV27 and TRBJ2-7, with TRBD2 identical over 12 bases. The CDR3 loop spans 15 amino acids. V lost 5 bases, J lost 2 bases, and 4 bases stayed unmatched. Germline CDR1 MNHEY, CDR2 SMNVEV (reference sequence). CDR3: CASSPRTSGAYEQYF. CDR3 bases: TGTGCCAGCAGTCCCCGGACTAGCGGGGCCTACGAGCAGTACTTC.

The chain joins TRBV28 to TRBJ2-1; D is undetermined. CDR1 is MDHEN, CDR2 SYDVKM, per germline. V was shortened by 5 bases and J by 0 bases, with 11 bases between the two germline ends. The CDR3 sequence is 15 residues long. CDR3 bases: TGTGCCAGCAGTCCACTAAGGAGCTCCTACAATGAGCAGTTCTTC. This gives the protein CASSPLRSSYNEQFF.

The rearrangement links TRBV5-1 to TRBJ2-3; TRBD2 matches at 14 bases. V lost 2 bases, J lost 7 bases, and 12 bases stayed unmatched. Germline CDR1 and CDR2: SGHRS and YFSETQ. This CDR3 comprises 18 residues. The CDR3 spells CASSLGTSGSGGVNTQYF. The CDR3 DNA is TGCGCCAGCAGCTTAGGGACTAGCGGGAGCGGGGGCGTAAATACGCAGTATTTT.

The rearrangement uses TRBV10-3 and TRBJ1-2, with TRBD1 matching 8 bases. The CDR3 is made up of 13 amino acids. The V gene end was trimmed by 5 bases and the J gene end by 8 bases; junction bases not matched to a gene: 7. Germline V lookup: CDR1 ENHRY, CDR2 SYGVKD. This chain's CDR3 is CAISTQGAGGYTF. For the CDR3, the DNA is TGTGCCATCAGTACCCAGGGGGCTGGAGGCTACACCTTC.

The chain has TRBV11-2 and TRBJ2-7, with TRBD1 matching 7 bases. V was clipped by 2 bases and J by 5 bases; unmatched bases: 6. The CDR3 sequence is 14 residues long. Per germline, CDR1 SGHAT and CDR2 FQNNGV. CDR3 loop: CASSLTTGVNEQYF. The DNA for the CDR3 is TGTGCCAGCAGCTTAACAACAGGGGTCAACGAGCAGTACTTC.

The rearrangement links TRBV27 to TRBJ1-5; weak D call: TRBD1 (5 bases). V shed 2 bases and J shed 3 bases, with 8 bases lying between them. CDR1 MNHEY and CDR2 SMNVEV come from the germline V gene (reference sequence). The CDR3 loop spans 14 amino acids. The CDR3: CASSLRGLNQPQHF. The CDR3 coding sequence is TGTGCCAGCAGTTTAAGGGGCCTCAATCAGCCCCAGCATTTT.

This chain links TRBV11-1 with TRBJ2-1; D call uncertain. With 5 bases removed from V and 1 base from J, the gap between germline ends came to 6 bases. Germline assignment: CDR1 SGHAT and CDR2 FQDESV (reference sequence). CDR3 length equals 13 residues. The CDR3 nucleotides read TGTGCCAGCAGCCCCCCTTCCTACAATGAGCAGTTCTTC. Amino acids: CASSPPSYNEQFF.

The gene calls are TRBV7-3 and TRBJ2-3; 7 bases map to TRBD2. The CDR3 is 16 residues long. J was trimmed by 3 bases and V by 5 bases; bases with no gene match: 11. Germline assignment: CDR1 SGHTA and CDR2 FQGTGA. CDR3 nucleotide sequence: TGTGCCAGCAGCCGCGAGGGAGCACTAGCGACAGATACGCAGTATTTT. This gives the protein CASSREGALATDTQYF.

The count of this clone is one. The genes are TRBV11-3 and TRBJ2-1, with D unclear. Germline V CDR1 and CDR2: SGHNT, YENEEA. The V end was cut by 5 bases, the J end by 7 bases, with 21 bases between. The CDR3 has 16 amino acids. The CDR3 loop reads CASSDHSTAVTNEQFF. CDR3 bases: TGTGCCAGCAGCGATCATAGTACGGCCGTAACTAATGAGCAGTTCTTC.

This clone was detected a few times. The chain carries TRBV11-2 and TRBJ1-1; maybe TRBD1 (5 bases). The germline gives CDR1 SGHAT, CDR2 FQNNGV. The CDR3 covers 16 residues. The V and J ends lost 1 base and 0 bases respectively, with 12 bases between them. The CDR3 DNA reads TGTGCCAGCAGCTTAGGGGGCAGCACATTGAACACTGAAGCTTTCTTT. Translating gives CASSLGGSTLNTEAFF.

This clone was seen a few times. The chain employs TRBV19 and TRBJ2-3, with a possible D match to TRBD1 (6 bases). Germline-derived CDR1 and CDR2 are LNHDA and SQIVND (reference sequence). V shed 5 bases and J shed 0 bases, with 12 bases lying between them. The CDR3 sequence is 15 residues long. For the CDR3, the DNA is TGTGCCAGTAGTGAAGGGGGACCTAGCACAGATACGCAGTATTTT. This codes for CASSEGGPSTDTQYF.

The chain employs TRBV5-4 and TRBJ2-7, with D uncertain. Between the trimmed V and J ends, which lost 3 bases and 3 bases, there was a span of 10 bases. There are 13 residues in the CDR3. CDR1 is SGHNT and CDR2 is YYREEE in the germline V gene (reference sequence). The CDR3 loop reads CASSSSPLYEQYF. CDR3 coding DNA: TGTGCCAGCAGCTCTTCCCCGCTCTACGAGCAGTACTTC.

The V gene is TRBV5-4, the J gene TRBJ2-7; D unresolved. Germline lookup yields CDR1 SGHNT and CDR2 YYREEE (reference sequence). The length of the CDR3 is 13 residues. The germline V and J ends were trimmed by 0 bases and 4 bases, with 8 bases remaining between them. The CDR3 coding sequence is TGTGCCAGCAGCTTGGGTAAAGTATACGAGCAGTACTTC. It codes for CASSLGKVYEQYF. The full variable domain, with the rest looked up from reference TRBV5-4 and TRBJ2-7, is ETGVTQSPTHLIKTRGQQVTLRCSSQSGHNTVSWYQQALGQGPQFIFQYYREEENGRGNFPPRFSGLQFPNYSSELNVNALELDDSALYLCASSLGKVYEQYFGPGTRLTVT.

This chain uses TRBV4-2 with TRBJ2-7; a possible D gene is TRBD1 (5 bases). CDR1 is LGHNA and CDR2 is YNFKEQ in the germline V gene. This CDR3 is built from 17 residues. V lost 2 bases and J lost 3, with 20 bases in between. The CDR3 DNA sequence: TGTGCCAGCAGCCAATGGGTCCCCCGGGCAGGGAACTACGAGCAGTACTTC. This sequence encodes CASSQWVPRAGNYEQYF.

This chain uses TRBV18 with TRBJ2-5; 8 bases match TRBD2. This CDR3 spans 14 amino acids. V trimming: 3 bases; J trimming: 5 bases; junction bases outside the gene matches: 5. CDR1 is KGHSH, CDR2 LQKENI, per germline. CDR3 region: CASSPSGRAETQYF. The CDR3 nucleotides are TGTGCCAGCTCACCCTCCGGGAGGGCGGAGACCCAGTACTTC.

This chain connects TRBV28 to TRBJ1-1; D is unresolved. The germline V gene has CDR1 MDHEN and CDR2 SYDVKM. The V and J ends lost 4 bases and 5 bases respectively, with 17 bases between them. CDR3 length: 15 residues. Here the CDR3 DNA reads TGTGCCAGCAGTTCCCCGGGCAGCCAGGCGACTGAAGCTTTCTTT. Protein sequence: CASSSPGSQATEAFF.

V gene TRBV25-1 combines with J gene TRBJ2-7; a weak D match, TRBD1 (6 bases). Trimming left V 8 bases short and J 6 bases short, with 11 bases between. Germline V lookup: CDR1 MGHDK, CDR2 SYGVNS. CDR3 size: 11 residues. The CDR3 is CASYGQSEQYF. The CDR3 nucleotides are TGTGCCAGCTACGGACAGTCCGAGCAGTACTTC.

This clone was observed once. This rearrangement joins TRBV5-4 to TRBJ2-2; 8 positions match TRBD1. Trimming cost V 1 base and J 4 bases; bases outside gene matches: 6. This CDR3 region has 16 residues. Germline CDR1 is SGHNT and CDR2 is YYREEE (reference sequence). The CDR3 loop is CASSLKLTGVTGELFF. CDR3 DNA sequence: TGTGCCAGCAGCTTGAAGTTGACAGGGGTCACCGGGGAGCTGTTTTTT.

J is TRBJ1-1 and V is TRBV27; D is possibly TRBD1 (6 bases). CDR1 is MNHEY, CDR2 SMNVEV, per germline (reference sequence). The length of the CDR3 is 14 residues. Trimming stripped 6 bases from V and 3 bases from J, with 14 bases between. CDR3 coding DNA: TGTGCCAGCAGCTCAGGGGAGGGTTACACTGAAGCTTTCTTT. Translating it yields CASSSGEGYTEAFF.

This clone was picked up one time. The V gene is TRBV4-2, the J gene TRBJ2-7, with 14 bases fitting TRBD2. Germline V gene data show CDR1 as LGHNA and CDR2 as YNFKEQ. The CDR3 is made up of 15 amino acids. Losses at the gene ends were 4 bases for V and 6 bases for J; bases not matched to a gene: 5. The CDR3 bases are TGTGCCAGCAGCCGGGGACTAGCGGGAGAAGGCGAGCAGTACTTC. Translating gives CASSRGLAGEGEQYF.